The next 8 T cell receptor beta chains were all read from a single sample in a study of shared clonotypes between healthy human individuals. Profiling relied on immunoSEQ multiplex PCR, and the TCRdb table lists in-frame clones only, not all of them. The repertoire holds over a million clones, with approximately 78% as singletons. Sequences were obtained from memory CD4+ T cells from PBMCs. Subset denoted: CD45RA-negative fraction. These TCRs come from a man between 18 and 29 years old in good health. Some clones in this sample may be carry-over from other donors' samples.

The CDR3, as DNA: TGCGCCAGCACCTTCCTGGGTGCGGGCACTGAAGCTTTCTTT. Residues: CASTFLGAGTEAFF. The chain uses TRBV10-1 and TRBJ1-1; no reliable D call. Germline V lookup: CDR1 WNHNN, CDR2 SYGVQD (reference sequence). The V gene lost 7 bases and the J gene lost 4 bases, with 16 bases spanning the gap. The CDR3 contains 14 residues.

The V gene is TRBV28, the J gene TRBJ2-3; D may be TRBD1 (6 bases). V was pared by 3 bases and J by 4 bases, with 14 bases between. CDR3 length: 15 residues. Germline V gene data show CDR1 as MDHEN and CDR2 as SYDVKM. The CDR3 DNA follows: TGTGCCAGCAGTTTCAGGGGCTCAGGGTCAGATACGCAGTATTTT. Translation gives CASSFRGSGSDTQYF.

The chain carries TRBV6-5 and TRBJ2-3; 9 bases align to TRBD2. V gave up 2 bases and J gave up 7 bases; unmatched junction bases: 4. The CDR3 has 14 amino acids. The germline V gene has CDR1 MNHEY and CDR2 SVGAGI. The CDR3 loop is CASSYRGRGYTQYF. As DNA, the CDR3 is TGTGCCAGCAGTTACCGCGGGAGGGGCTATACGCAGTATTTT.

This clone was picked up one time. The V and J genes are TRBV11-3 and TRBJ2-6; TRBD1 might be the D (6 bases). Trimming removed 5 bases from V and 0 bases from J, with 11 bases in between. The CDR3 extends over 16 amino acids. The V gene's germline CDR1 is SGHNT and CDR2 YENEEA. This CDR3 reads CASSRGGFSGANVLTF. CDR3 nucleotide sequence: TGTGCCAGCAGCCGAGGGGGATTCTCTGGGGCCAACGTCCTGACTTTC.

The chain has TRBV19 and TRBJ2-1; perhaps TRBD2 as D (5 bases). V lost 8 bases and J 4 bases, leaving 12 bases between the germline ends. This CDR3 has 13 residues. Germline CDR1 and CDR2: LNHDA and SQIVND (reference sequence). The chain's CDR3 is CASLNSAYNEQFF. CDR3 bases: TGTGCCAGTCTTAATAGCGCGTACAATGAGCAGTTCTTC.

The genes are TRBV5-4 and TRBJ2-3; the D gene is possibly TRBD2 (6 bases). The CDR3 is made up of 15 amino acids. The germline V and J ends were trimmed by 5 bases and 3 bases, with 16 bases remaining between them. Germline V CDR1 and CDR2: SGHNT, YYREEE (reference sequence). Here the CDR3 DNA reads TGTGCCAGCAGTCCGGGAGCCCCAAGGACAGATACGCAGTATTTT. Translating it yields CASSPGAPRTDTQYF.

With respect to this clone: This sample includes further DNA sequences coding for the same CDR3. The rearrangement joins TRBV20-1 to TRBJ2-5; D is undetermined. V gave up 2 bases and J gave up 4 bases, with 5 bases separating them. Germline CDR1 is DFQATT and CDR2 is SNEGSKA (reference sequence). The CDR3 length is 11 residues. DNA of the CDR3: TGCAGTGCTAGACTACCAGAGACCCAGTACTTC. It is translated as CSARLPETQYF.

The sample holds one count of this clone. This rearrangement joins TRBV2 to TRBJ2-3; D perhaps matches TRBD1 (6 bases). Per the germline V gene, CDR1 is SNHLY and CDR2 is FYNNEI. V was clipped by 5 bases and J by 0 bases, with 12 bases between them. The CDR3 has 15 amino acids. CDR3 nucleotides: TGTGCCAGCAGTCCAACCAGGGGTAGCACAGATACGCAGTATTTT. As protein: CASSPTRGSTDTQYF. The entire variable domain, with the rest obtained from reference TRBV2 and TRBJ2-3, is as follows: EPEVTQTPSHQVTQMGQEVILRCVPISNHLYFYWYRQILGQKVEFLVSFYNNEISEKSEIFDDQFSVERPDGSNFTLKIRSTKLEDSAMYFCASSPTRGSTDTQYFGPGTRLTVL.